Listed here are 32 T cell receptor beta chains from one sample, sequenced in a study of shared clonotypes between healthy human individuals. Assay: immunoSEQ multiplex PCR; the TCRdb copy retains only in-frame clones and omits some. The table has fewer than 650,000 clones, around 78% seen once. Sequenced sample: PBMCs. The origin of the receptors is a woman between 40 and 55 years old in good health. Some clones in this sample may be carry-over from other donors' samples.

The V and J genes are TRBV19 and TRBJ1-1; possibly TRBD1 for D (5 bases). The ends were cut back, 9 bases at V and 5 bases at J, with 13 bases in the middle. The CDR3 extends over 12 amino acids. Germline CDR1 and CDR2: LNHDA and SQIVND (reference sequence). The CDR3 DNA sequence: TGTGCCAGCCGGGACGCGGGTACTGAAGCTTTCTTT. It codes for CASRDAGTEAFF.

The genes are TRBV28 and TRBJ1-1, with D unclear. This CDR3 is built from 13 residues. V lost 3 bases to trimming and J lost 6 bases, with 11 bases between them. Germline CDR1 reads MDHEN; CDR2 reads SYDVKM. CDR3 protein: CASSFRSQPEAFF. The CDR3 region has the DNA TGTGCCAGCAGTTTTCGATCCCAGCCTGAAGCTTTCTTT.

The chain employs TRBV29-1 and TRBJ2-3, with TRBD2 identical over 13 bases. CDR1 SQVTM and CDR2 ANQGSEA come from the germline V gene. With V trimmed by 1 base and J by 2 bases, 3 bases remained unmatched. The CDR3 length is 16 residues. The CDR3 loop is CSVEVGTSGNTDTQYF. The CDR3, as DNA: TGCAGCGTTGAAGTGGGGACTAGCGGGAACACAGATACGCAGTATTTT.

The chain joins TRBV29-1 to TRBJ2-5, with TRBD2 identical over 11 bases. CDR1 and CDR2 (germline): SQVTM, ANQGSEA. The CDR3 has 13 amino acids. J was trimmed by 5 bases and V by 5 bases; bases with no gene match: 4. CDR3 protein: CSVRASGGETQYF. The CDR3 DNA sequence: TGCAGCGTTAGGGCTAGCGGGGGGGAGACCCAGTACTTC.

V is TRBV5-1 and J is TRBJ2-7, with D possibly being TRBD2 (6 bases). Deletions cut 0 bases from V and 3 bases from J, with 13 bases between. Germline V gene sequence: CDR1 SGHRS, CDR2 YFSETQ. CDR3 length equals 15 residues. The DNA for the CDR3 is TGCGCCAGCAGCTTGGACTCCGGGACTTACTACGAGCAGTACTTC. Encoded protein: CASSLDSGTYYEQYF. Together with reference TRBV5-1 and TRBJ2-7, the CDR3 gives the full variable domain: KAGVTQTPRYLIKTRGQQVTLSCSPISGHRSVSWYQQTPGQGLQFLFEYFSETQRNKGNFPGRFSGRQFSNSRSEMNVSTLELGDSALYLCASSLDSGTYYEQYFGPGTRLTVT.

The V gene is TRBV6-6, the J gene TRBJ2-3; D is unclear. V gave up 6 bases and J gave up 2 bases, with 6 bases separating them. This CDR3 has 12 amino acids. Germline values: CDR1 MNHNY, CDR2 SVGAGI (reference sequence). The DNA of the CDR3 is TGTGCCAGCAGGGACGACACAGATACGCAGTATTTT. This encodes CASRDDTDTQYF.

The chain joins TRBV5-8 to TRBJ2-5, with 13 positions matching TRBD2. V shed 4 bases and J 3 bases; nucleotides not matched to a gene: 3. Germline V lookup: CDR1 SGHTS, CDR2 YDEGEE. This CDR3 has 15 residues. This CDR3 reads CASSAGTSGKETQYF. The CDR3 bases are TGTGCCAGCAGCGCGGGGACTAGCGGGAAAGAGACCCAGTACTTC.

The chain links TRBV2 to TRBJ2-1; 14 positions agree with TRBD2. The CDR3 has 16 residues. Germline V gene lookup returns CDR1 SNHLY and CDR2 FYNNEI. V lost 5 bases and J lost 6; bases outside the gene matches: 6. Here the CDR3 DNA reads TGTGCCAGCAGTTTGGGGACTAGCGGGAGCTTCAATGAGCAGTTCTTC. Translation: CASSLGTSGSFNEQFF.

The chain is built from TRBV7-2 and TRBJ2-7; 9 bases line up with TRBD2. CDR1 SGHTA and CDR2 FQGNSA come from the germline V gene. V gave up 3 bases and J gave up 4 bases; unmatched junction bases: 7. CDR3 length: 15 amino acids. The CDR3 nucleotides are TGTGCCAGCAGCTTGGGTAGCGGGAGTGGGTACGAGCAGTACTTC. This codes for CASSLGSGSGYEQYF. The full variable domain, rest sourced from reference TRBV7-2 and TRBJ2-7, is GAGVSQSPSNKVTEKGKDVELRCDPISGHTALYWYRQSLGQGLEFLIYFQGNSAPDKSGLPSDRFSAERTGGSVSTLTIQRTQQEDSAVYLCASSLGSGSGYEQYFGPGTRLTVT.

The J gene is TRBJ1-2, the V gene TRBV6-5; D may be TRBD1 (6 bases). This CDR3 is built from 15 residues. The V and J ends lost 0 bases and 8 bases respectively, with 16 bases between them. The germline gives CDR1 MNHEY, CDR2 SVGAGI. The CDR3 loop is CASSYSSGQGHGYTF. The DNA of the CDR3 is TGTGCCAGCAGTTACTCGAGCGGGCAGGGGCACGGCTACACCTTC.

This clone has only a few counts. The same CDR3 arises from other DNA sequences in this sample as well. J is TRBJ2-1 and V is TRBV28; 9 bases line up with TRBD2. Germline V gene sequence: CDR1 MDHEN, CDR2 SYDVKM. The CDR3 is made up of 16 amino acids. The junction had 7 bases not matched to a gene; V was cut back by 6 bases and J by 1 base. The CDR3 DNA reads TGTGCCAGCAGACAAACTGCGGGAGGGTCCTACAATGAGCAGTTCTTC. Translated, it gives CASRQTAGGSYNEQFF. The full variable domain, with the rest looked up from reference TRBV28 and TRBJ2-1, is DVKVTQSSRYLVKRTGEKVFLECVQDMDHENMFWYRQDPGLGLRLIYFSYDVKMKEKGDIPEGYSVSREKKERFSLILESASTNQTSMYLCASRQTAGGSYNEQFFGPGTRLTVL.

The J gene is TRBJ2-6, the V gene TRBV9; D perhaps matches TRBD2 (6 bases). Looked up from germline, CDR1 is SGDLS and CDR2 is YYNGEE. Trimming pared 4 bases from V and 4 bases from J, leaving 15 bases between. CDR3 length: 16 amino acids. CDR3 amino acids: CASSPPLATGANVLTF. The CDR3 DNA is TGTGCCAGCAGCCCCCCCCTAGCGACCGGGGCCAACGTCCTGACTTTC.

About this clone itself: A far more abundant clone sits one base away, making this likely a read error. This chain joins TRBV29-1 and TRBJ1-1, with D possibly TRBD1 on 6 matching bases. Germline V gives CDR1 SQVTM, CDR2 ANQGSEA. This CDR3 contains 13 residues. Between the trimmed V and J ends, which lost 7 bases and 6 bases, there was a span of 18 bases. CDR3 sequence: CSAYRDKGAEAFF. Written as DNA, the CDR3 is TGCAGCGCTTACCGGGACAAGGGTGCTGAAGCTTTCTTT.

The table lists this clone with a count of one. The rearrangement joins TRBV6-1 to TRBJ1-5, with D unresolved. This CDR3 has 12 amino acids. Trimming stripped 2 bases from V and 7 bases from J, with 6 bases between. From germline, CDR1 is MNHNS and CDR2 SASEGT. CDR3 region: CASSETEQPQHF. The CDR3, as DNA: TGTGCCAGCAGTGAAACAGAGCAGCCCCAGCATTTT.

The CDR3 coding sequence is TGTGCCAGCAGCTTAGTGGGAGCGGGAGCTTTCTTT. Residues: CASSLVGAGAFF. The rearrangement joins TRBV7-2 to TRBJ1-1; D unclear. Between the trimmed V and J ends, which lost 1 base and 10 bases, there was a span of 10 bases. The CDR3 has 12 residues. Germline V gene lookup returns CDR1 SGHTA and CDR2 FQGNSA.

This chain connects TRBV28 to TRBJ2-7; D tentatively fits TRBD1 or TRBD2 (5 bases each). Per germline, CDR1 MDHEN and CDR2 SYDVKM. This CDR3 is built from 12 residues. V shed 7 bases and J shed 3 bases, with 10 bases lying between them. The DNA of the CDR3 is TGTGCCAGCATGGGGGATAGCTACGAGCAGTACTTC. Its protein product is CASMGDSYEQYF.

The DNA of the CDR3 is TGCGCCAGCAGCCAAGAACAGAGGTCCTACAATGAGCAGTTCTTC. It codes for CASSQEQRSYNEQFF. The chain is built from TRBV4-1 and TRBJ2-1; no reliable D call. CDR3 length: 15 residues. The ends were cut back, 0 bases at V and 1 base at J, with 7 bases in the middle. In germline, CDR1 is MGHRA, CDR2 YSYEKL.

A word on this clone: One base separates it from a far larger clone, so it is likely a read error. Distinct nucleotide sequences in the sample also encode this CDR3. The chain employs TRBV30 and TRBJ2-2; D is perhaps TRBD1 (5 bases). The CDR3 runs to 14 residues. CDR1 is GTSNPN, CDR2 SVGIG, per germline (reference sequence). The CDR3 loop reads CAWSRGYGTGELFF. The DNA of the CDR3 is TGCGCCTGGAGTAGGGGATATGGGACCGGGGAGCTGTTTTTT.

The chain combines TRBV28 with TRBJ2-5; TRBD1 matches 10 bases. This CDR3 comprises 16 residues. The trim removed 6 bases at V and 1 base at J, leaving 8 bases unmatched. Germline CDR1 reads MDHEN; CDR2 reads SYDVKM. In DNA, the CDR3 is TGTGCCAGCAGGGACGAGGACAGGGGGGTCCAAGAGACCCAGTACTTC. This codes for CASRDEDRGVQETQYF.

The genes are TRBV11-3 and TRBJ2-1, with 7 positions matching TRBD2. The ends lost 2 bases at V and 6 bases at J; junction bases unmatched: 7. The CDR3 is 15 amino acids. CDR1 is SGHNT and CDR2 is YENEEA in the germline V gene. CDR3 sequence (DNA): TGTGCCAGCAGCTTACCCGGGGACTACACCAATGAGCAGTTCTTC. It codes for CASSLPGDYTNEQFF. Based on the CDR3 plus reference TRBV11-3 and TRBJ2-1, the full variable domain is EAGVVQSPRYKIIEKKQPVAFWCNPISGHNTLYWYLQNLGQGPELLIRYENEEAVDDSQLPKDRFSAERLKGVDSTLKIQPAELGDSAVYLCASSLPGDYTNEQFFGPGTRLTVL.

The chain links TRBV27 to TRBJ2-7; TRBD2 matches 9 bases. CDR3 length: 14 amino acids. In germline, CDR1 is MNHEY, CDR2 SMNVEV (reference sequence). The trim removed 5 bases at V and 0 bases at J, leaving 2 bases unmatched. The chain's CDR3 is CASSNSGSSYEQYF. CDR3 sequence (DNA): TGTGCCAGCAGTAATAGCGGGAGCTCCTACGAGCAGTACTTC.

The CDR3 reads CASSDYPRETQYF. For the CDR3, the DNA is TGCGCCAGCAGTGATTACCCGCGAGAGACCCAGTACTTC. The V gene is TRBV10-2, the J gene TRBJ2-5; D not resolved. CDR3 length: 13 amino acids. Trimming removed 3 bases at V and 4 bases at J, with 9 bases between. Germline V gene data show CDR1 as WSHSY and CDR2 as SAAADI.

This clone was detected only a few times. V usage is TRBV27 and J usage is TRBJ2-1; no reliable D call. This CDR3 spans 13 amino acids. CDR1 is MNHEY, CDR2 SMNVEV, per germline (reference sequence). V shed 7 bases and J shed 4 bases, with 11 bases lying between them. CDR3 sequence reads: CASTIRPYNEQFF. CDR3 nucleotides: TGTGCCAGCACTATCCGCCCTTACAATGAGCAGTTCTTC.

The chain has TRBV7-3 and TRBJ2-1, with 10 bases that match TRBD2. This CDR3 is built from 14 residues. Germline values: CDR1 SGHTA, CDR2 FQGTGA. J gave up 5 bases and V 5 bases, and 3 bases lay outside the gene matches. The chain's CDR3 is CASSISGRNNEQFF. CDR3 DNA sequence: TGTGCCAGCAGCATTAGCGGGAGGAACAATGAGCAGTTCTTC. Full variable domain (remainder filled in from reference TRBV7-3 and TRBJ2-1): GAGVSQTPSNKVTEKGKYVELRCDPISGHTALYWYRQSLGQGPEFLIYFQGTGAADDSGLPNDRFFAVRPEGSVSTLKIQRTERGDSAVYLCASSISGRNNEQFFGPGTRLTVL.

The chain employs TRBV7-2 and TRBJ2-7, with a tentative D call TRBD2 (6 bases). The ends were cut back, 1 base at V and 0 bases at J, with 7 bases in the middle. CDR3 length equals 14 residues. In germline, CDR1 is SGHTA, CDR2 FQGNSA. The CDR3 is CASSLVGGSYEQYF. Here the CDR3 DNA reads TGTGCCAGCAGCTTAGTGGGGGGCTCCTACGAGCAGTACTTC. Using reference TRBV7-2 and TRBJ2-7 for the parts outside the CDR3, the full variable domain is GAGVSQSPSNKVTEKGKDVELRCDPISGHTALYWYRQSLGQGLEFLIYFQGNSAPDKSGLPSDRFSAERTGGSVSTLTIQRTQQEDSAVYLCASSLVGGSYEQYFGPGTRLTVT.

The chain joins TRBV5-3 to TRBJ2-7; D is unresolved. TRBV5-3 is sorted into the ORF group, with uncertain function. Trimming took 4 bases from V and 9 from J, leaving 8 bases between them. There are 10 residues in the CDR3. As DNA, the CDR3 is TGTGCCAGAAGCCCGAAAGGGCAGTACTTC. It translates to CARSPKGQYF.

Here the CDR3 reads CASSVGTSGRARDTQYF. The CDR3 DNA is TGTGCCAGCAGCGTCGGGACTAGCGGGAGGGCAAGGGATACGCAGTATTTT. The rearrangement uses TRBV11-3 and TRBJ2-3; 16 nucleotides agree with TRBD2. The V gene end was trimmed by 5 bases and the J gene end by 6 bases; junction bases not matched to a gene: 8. The CDR3 loop spans 17 amino acids. In germline, CDR1 is SGHNT, CDR2 YENEEA.

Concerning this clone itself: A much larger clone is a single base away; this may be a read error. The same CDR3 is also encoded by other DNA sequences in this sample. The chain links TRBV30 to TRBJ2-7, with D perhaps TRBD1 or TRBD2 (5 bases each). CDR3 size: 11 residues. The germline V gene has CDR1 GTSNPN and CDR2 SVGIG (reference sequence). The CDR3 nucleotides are TGTGCCTGGGCAGGGAGCTACGAGCAGTACTTT. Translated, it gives CAWAGSYEQYF.

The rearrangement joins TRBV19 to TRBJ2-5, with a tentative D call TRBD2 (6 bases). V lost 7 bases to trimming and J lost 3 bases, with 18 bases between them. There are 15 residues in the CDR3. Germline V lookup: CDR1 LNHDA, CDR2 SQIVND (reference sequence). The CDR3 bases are TGTGCCAGTATGGAGGTCGGGGGTCAAAAAGAGACCCAGTACTTC. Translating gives CASMEVGGQKETQYF.

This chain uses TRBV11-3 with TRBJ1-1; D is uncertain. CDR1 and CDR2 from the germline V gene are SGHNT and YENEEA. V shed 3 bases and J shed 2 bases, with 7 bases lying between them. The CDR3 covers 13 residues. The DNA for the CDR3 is TGTGCCAGCAGCTTTAGGGAAAACACTGAAGCTTTCTTT. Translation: CASSFRENTEAFF.

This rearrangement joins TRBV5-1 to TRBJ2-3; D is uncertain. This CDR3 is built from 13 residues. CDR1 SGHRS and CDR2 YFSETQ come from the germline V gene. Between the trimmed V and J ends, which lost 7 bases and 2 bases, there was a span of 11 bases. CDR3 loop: CASSGTLTDTQYF. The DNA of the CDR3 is TGCGCCAGCTCTGGTACACTCACAGATACGCAGTATTTT.

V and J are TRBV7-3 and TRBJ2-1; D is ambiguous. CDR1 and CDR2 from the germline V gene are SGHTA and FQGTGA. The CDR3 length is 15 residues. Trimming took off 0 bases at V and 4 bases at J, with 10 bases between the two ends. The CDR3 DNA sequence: TGTGCCAGCAGCTTAACGTCCAGCTCGTACAATGAGCAGTTCTTC. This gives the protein CASSLTSSSYNEQFF.